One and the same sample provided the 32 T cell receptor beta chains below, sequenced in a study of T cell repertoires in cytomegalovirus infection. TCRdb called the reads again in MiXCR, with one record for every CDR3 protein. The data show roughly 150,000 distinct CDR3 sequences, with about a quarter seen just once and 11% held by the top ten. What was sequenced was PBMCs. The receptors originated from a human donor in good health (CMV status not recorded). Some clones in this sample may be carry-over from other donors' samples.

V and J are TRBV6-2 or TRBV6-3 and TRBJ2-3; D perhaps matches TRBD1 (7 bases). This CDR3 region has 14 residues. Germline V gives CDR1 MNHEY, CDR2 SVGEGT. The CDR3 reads CVTLQGGATDTQYF. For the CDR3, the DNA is TGTGTCACATTGCAGGGGGGAGCAACAGATACGCAGTATTTT.

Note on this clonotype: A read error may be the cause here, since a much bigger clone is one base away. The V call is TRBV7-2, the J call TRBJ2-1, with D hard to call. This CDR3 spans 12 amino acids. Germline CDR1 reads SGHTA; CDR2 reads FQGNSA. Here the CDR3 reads CVSSSDYNEQFF. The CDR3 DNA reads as TGTGTCAGCAGCTCGGACTACAATGAGCAGTTCTTC.

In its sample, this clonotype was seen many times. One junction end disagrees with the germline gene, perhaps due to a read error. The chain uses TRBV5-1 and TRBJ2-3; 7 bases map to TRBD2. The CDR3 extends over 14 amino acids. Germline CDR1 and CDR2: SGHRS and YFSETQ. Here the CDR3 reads CASSSAGGTDTQYF. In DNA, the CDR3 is TGTGCCAGCAGCTCGGCGGGAGGCACAGATACGCAGTATTTT.

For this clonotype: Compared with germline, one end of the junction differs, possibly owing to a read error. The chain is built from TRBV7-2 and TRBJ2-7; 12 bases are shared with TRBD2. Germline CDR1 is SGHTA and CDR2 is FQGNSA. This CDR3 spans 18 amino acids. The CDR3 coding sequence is TGTGCCAGCAGCTTTACCGGGACTAGCGGGTCCCGCTCCTACGAGCTGTACTTC. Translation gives CASSFTGTSGSRSYELYF.

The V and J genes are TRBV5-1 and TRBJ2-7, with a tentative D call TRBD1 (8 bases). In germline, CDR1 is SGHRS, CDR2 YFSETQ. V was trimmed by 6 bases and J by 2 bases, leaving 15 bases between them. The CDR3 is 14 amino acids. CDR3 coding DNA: TGCGCCAGCAACAGGGGGGGGCCTACCTACGAGCAGTACTTC. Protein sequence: CASNRGGPTYEQYF.

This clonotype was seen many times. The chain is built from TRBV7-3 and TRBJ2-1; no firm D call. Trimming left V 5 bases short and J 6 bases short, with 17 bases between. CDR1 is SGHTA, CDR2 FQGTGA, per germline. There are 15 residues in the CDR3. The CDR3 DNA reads TGTGCCAGCAGCCCATTCGGCGGAGAGCTCAATGAGCAGTTCTTC. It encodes CASSPFGGELNEQFF.

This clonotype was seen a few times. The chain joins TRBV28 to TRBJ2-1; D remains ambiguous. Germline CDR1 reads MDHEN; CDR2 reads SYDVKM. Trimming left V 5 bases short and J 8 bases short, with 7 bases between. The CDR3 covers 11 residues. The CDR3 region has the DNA TGTGCCAGCAGTACGTACTATGAGCAGTTCTTC. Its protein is CASSTYYEQFF.

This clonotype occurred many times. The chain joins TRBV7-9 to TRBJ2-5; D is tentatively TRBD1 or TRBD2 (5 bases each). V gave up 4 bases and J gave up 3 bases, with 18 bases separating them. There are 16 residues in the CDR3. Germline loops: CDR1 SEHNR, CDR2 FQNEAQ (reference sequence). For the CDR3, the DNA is TGTGCCAGCAGCTCAAACCGGGACCCGCGGGAAGAGACCCAGTACTTC. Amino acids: CASSSNRDPREETQYF.

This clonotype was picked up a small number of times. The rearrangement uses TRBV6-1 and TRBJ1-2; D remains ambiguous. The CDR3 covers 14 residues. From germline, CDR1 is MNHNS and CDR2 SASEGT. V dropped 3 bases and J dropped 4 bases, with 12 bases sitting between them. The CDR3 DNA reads TGTGCCAGCAGTGAGAATAGGTTCCTCTATGGCTACACCTTC. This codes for CASSENRFLYGYTF.

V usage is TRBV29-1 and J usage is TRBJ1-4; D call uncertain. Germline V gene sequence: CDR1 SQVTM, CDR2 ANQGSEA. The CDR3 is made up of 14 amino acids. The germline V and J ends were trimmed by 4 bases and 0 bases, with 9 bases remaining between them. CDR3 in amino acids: CSVAVVATNEKLFF. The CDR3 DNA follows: TGCAGCGTTGCGGTGGTTGCAACTAATGAAAAACTGTTTTTT.

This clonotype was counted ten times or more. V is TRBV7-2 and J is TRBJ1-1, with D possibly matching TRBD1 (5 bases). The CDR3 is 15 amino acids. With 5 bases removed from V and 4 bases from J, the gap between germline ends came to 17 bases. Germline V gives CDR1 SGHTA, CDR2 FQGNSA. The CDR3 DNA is TGTGCCAGCAGCCTTAGTCCAGGGTCTAGCACTGAAGCTTTCTTT. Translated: CASSLSPGSSTEAFF. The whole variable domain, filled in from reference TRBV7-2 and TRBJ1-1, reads GAGVSQSPSNKVTEKGKDVELRCDPISGHTALYWYRQSLGQGLEFLIYFQGNSAPDKSGLPSDRFSAERTGGSVSTLTIQRTQQEDSAVYLCASSLSPGSSTEAFFGQGTRLTVV.

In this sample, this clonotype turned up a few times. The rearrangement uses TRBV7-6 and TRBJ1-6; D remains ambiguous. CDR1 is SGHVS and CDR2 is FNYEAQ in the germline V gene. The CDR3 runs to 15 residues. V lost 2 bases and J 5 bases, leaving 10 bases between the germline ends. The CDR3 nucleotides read TGTGCCAGCAGCTTATCTTGGCAGAATAATTCACCCCTCCACTTT. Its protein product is CASSLSWQNNSPLHF. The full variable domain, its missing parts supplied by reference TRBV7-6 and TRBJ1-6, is GAGVSQSPRYKVTKRGQDVALRCDPISGHVSLYWYRQALGQGPEFLTYFNYEAQQDKSGLPNDRFSAERPEGSISTLTIQRTEQRDSAMYRCASSLSWQNNSPLHFGNGTRLTVT.

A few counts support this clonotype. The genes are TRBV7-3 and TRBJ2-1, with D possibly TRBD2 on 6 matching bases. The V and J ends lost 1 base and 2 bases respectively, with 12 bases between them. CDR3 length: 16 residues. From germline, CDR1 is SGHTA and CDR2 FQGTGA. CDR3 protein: CASSLNWDFAYNEQFF. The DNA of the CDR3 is TGTGCCAGCAGCTTAAATTGGGACTTCGCCTACAATGAGCAGTTCTTC. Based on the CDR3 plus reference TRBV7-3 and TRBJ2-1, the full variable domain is GAGVSQTPSNKVTEKGKYVELRCDPISGHTALYWYRQSLGQGPEFLIYFQGTGAADDSGLPNDRFFAVRPEGSVSTLKIQRTERGDSAVYLCASSLNWDFAYNEQFFGPGTRLTVL.

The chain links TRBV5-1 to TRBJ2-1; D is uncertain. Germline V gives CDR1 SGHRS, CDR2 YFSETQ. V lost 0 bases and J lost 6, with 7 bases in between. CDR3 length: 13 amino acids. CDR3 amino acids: CASSLELVNEQFF. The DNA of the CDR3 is TGCGCCAGCAGCTTGGAATTAGTCAATGAGCAGTTCTTC.

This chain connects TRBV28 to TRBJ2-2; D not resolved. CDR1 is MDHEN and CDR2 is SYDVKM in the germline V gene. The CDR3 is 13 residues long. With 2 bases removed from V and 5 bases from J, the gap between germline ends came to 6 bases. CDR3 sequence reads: CASSLVQTGELFF. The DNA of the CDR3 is TGTGCCAGCAGTTTAGTTCAGACCGGGGAGCTGTTTTTT.

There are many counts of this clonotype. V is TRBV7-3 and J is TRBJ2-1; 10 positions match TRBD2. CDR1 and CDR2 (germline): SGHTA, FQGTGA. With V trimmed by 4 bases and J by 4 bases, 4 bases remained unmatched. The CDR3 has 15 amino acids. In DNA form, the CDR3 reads TGTGCCAGCAGCTCGACTAGCGGGTCTTACAATGAGCAGTTCTTC. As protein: CASSSTSGSYNEQFF. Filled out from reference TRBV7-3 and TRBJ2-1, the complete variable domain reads GAGVSQTPSNKVTEKGKYVELRCDPISGHTALYWYRQSLGQGPEFLIYFQGTGAADDSGLPNDRFFAVRPEGSVSTLKIQRTERGDSAVYLCASSSTSGSYNEQFFGPGTRLTVL.

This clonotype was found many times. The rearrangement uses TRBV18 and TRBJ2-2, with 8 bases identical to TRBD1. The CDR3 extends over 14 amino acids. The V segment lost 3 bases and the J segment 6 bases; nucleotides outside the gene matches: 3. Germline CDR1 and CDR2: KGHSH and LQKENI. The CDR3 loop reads CASSPGQGPGELFF. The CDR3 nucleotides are TGTGCCAGCTCACCTGGACAGGGCCCCGGGGAGCTGTTTTTT.

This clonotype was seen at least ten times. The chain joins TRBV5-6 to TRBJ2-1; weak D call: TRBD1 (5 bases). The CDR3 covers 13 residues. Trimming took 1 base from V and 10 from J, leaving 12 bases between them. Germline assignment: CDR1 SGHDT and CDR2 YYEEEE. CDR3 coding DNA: TGTGCCAGCAGCTTGAGCAGGGATTGGGAGCAGTTCTTC. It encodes CASSLSRDWEQFF.

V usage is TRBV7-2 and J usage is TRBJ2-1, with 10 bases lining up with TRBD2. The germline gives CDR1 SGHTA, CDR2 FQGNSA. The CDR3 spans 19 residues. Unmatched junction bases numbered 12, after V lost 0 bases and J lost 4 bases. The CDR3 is CASSLAAGTSAPIYNEQFF. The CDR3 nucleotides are TGTGCCAGCAGCTTAGCGGCTGGGACTAGCGCTCCCATATACAATGAGCAGTTCTTC.

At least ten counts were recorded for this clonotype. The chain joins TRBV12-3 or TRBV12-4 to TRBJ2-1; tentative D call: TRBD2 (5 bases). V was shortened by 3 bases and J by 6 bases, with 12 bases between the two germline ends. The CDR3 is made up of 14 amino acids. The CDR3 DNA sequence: TGTGCCAGCAGTTTGGGCGGGCCTACCAATGAGCAGTTCTTC. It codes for CASSLGGPTNEQFF.

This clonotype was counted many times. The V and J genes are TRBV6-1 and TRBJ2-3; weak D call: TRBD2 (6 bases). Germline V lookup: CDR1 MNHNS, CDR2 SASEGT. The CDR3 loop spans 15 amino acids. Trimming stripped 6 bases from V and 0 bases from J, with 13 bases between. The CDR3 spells CASRERVLSTDTQYF. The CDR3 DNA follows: TGTGCCAGCAGGGAGCGGGTGCTTAGCACAGATACGCAGTATTTT.

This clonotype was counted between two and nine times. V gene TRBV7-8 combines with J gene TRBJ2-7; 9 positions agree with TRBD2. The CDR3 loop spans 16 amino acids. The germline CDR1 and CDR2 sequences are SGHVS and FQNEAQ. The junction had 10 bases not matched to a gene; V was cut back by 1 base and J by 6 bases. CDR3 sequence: CASSLVSGSGGFEQYF. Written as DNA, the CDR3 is TGTGCCAGCAGCTTAGTGTCCGGTAGCGGGGGATTCGAGCAGTACTTC.

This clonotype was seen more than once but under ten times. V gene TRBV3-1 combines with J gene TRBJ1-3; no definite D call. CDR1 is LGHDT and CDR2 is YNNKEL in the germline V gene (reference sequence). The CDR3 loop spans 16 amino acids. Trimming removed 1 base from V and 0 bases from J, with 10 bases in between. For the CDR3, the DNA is TGTGCCAGCAGCCAAGGGTGGGGTAGCTCTGGAAACACCATATATTTT. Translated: CASSQGWGSSGNTIYF.

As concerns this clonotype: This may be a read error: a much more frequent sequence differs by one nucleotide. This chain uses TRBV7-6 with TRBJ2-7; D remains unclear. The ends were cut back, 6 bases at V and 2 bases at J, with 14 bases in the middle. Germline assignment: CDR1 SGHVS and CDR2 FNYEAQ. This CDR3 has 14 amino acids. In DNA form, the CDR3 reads TGTGCCAGCAGTCGTAGGAAAGCCCCCTACGAGCAGTACTTC. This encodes CASSRRKAPYEQYF.

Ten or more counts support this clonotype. The CDR3 nucleotides read TGTGCCAGCAGCCCGATGCTAGCGGGCACCTACGAGCAGTACTTC. The encoded protein is CASSPMLAGTYEQYF. This rearrangement joins TRBV7-8 to TRBJ2-7; 8 nucleotides match TRBD2. The J segment lost 2 bases and the V segment lost 5 bases, leaving 8 bases of the junction unmatched. Looked up from germline, CDR1 is SGHVS and CDR2 is FQNEAQ. The CDR3 runs to 15 residues. Looking up the rest from reference TRBV7-8 and TRBJ2-7 gives the full variable domain: GAGVSQSPRYKVAKRGQDVALRCDPISGHVSLFWYQQALGQGPEFLTYFQNEAQLDKSGLPSDRFFAERPEGSVSTLKIQRTQQEDSAVYLCASSPMLAGTYEQYFGPGTRLTVT.

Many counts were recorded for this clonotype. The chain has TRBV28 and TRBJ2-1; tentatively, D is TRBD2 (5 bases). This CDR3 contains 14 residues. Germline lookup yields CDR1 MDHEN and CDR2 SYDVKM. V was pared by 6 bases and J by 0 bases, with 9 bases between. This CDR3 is CASRRDSSYNEQFF. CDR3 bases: TGTGCCAGCAGGAGGGATAGCTCCTACAATGAGCAGTTCTTC. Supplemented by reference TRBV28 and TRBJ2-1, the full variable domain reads DVKVTQSSRYLVKRTGEKVFLECVQDMDHENMFWYRQDPGLGLRLIYFSYDVKMKEKGDIPEGYSVSREKKERFSLILESASTNQTSMYLCASRRDSSYNEQFFGPGTRLTVL.

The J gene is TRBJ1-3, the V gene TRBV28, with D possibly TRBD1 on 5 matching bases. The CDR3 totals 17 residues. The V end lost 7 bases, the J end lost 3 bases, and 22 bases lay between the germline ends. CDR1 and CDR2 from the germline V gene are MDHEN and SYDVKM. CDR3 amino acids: CASIKGAGLGGGNTIYF. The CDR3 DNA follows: TGTGCCAGCATTAAAGGAGCGGGACTGGGGGGTGGAAACACCATATATTTT.

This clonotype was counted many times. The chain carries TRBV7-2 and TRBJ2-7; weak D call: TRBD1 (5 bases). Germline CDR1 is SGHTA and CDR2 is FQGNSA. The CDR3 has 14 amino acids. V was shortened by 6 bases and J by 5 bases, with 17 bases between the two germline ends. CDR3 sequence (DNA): TGTGCCAGCAGTCCCGGACACAGCCGGGACGAGCAGTACTTC. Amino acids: CASSPGHSRDEQYF.

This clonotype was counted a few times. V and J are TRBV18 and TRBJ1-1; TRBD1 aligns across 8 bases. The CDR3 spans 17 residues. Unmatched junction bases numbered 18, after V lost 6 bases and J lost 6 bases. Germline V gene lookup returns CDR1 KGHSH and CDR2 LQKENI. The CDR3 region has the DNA TGTGCCAGCTCCGCGGAGGGACAGGTTCTAAAGTTGGCTGAAGCTTTCTTT. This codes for CASSAEGQVLKLAEAFF.

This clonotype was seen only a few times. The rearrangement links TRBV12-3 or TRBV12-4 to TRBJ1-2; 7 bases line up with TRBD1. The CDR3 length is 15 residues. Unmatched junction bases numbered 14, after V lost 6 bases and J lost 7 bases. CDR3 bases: TGTGCCAGCAGCCATCAGGGGGTTCGGGGGAGTGGCTACACCTTC. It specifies CASSHQGVRGSGYTF.

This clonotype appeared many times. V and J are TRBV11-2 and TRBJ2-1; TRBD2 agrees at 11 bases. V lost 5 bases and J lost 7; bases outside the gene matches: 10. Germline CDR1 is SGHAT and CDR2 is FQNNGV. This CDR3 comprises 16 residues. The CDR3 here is CASSTSGTSGYNEQFF. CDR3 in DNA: TGTGCCAGCAGCACCTCCGGGACTAGCGGATATAATGAGCAGTTCTTC.

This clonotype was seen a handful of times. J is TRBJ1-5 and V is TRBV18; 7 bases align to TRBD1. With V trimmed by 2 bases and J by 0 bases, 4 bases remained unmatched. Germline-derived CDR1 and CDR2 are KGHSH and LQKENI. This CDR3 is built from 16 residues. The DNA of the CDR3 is TGTGCCAGCTCACCATTTGGGACAGATAGCAATCAGCCCCAGCATTTT. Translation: CASSPFGTDSNQPQHF.